The 19 T cell receptor beta chains below all came from one sample that was sequenced in a study of control samples from healthy donors and cancer patients. The method was immunoSEQ multiplex PCR; TCRdb's version includes in-frame clones alone and lacks a portion of them. The data hold roughly 34,000 clones, with more than 85% observed a single time. The specimen sequenced was PBMCs. These receptors were taken from a woman between 35 and 50 years old with lung cancer.

CDR3 DNA sequence: TGTGCCAGCAGCTTCAGGTTAGGGGGCGGCTACACCTTC. As protein: CASSFRLGGGYTF. The chain is built from TRBV7-9 and TRBJ1-2; 7 nucleotides align to TRBD1. The CDR3 is 13 residues long. The ends lost 3 bases at V and 8 bases at J; junction bases unmatched: 6. From germline, CDR1 is SEHNR and CDR2 FQNEAQ (reference sequence).

J is TRBJ1-3 and V is TRBV11-2; no clear D gene. This CDR3 is 16 amino acids long. Germline V lookup: CDR1 SGHAT, CDR2 FQNNGV. V gave up 0 bases and J gave up 0 bases, with 9 bases separating them. The CDR3 region is CASSLDGIRSGNTIYF. CDR3 nucleotides: TGTGCCAGCAGCTTAGATGGGATTCGCTCTGGAAACACCATATATTTT.

This chain links TRBV4-2 with TRBJ2-1, with 8 bases identical to TRBD2. Germline values: CDR1 LGHNA, CDR2 YNFKEQ. V lost 0 bases and J lost 16; bases outside the gene matches: 11. The CDR3 is 14 residues long. This CDR3 is CASSQDRDSGEIFF. CDR3 in DNA: TGTGCCAGCAGCCAAGATCGGGATAGCGGGGAGATTTTCTTC.

The chain links TRBV19 to TRBJ1-2; 7 nucleotides agree with TRBD1. The length of the CDR3 is 13 residues. Per the germline V gene, CDR1 is LNHDA and CDR2 is SQIVND (reference sequence). Trimming at V came to 6 bases and at J to 0 bases, leaving 1 base not matched to a gene. The CDR3 sequence is CASSGTANYGYTF. The CDR3 region has the DNA TGTGCCAGTAGCGGGACAGCTAACTATGGCTACACCTTC.

The CDR3 DNA reads TGTGCCAGCAGTTTTAGGGGGACTGAAGCTTTCTTT. Protein: CASSFRGTEAFF. The chain joins TRBV6-5 to TRBJ1-1, with D possibly TRBD1 on 6 matching bases. The CDR3 has 12 amino acids. Trimming removed 4 bases from V and 5 bases from J, with 8 bases in between. The germline V gene encodes CDR1 MNHEY and CDR2 SVGAGI.

This chain connects TRBV5-1 to TRBJ1-2, with D perhaps matching TRBD1 (5 bases). The germline V gene encodes CDR1 SGHRS and CDR2 YFSETQ. The CDR3 contains 12 residues. V gave up 0 bases and J gave up 8 bases, with 8 bases separating them. In nucleotides, the CDR3 is TGCGCCAGCAGCTTGGGGCAGGGCGGCTACACCTTC. This encodes CASSLGQGGYTF. Variable domain in full (rest from reference TRBV5-1 and TRBJ1-2): KAGVTQTPRYLIKTRGQQVTLSCSPISGHRSVSWYQQTPGQGLQFLFEYFSETQRNKGNFPGRFSGRQFSNSRSEMNVSTLELGDSALYLCASSLGQGGYTFGSGTRLTVV.

V gene TRBV10-2 combines with J gene TRBJ1-2; D not resolved. CDR1 and CDR2 from the germline V gene are WSHSY and SAAADI. The CDR3 loop spans 12 amino acids. The ends were cut back, 5 bases at V and 4 bases at J, with 8 bases in the middle. Here the CDR3 DNA reads TGCGCCAGCAGTTCACCCGGCTATGGCTACACCTTC. It translates to CASSSPGYGYTF.

This clone was recorded only once. This chain uses TRBV6-7 with TRBJ2-1; TRBD1 matches at 9 bases. TRBV6-7 is recorded as an ORF, its role being uncertain. The length of the CDR3 is 15 residues. V lost 2 bases, J lost 8 bases, and 7 bases stayed unmatched. CDR3 in amino acids: CASSYAGQGGHEQFF. Here the CDR3 DNA reads TGTGCCAGCAGTTACGCGGGACAGGGTGGTCATGAGCAGTTCTTC.

The J gene is TRBJ1-1, the V gene TRBV5-8; D is unclear. V shed 3 bases and J shed 1 base, with 4 bases lying between them. From germline, CDR1 is SGHTS and CDR2 YDEGEE. The CDR3 is made up of 12 amino acids. The CDR3 protein is CASSWRNTEAFF. DNA for the CDR3: TGTGCCAGCAGCTGGAGGAACACTGAAGCTTTCTTT. Variable domain in full (rest from reference TRBV5-8 and TRBJ1-1): EAGVTQSPTHLIKTRGQQATLRCSPISGHTSVYWYQQALGLGLQFLLWYDEGEERNRGNFPPRFSGRQFPNYSSELNVNALELEDSALYLCASSWRNTEAFFGQGTRLTVV.

On this clone: The same CDR3 is also encoded by other DNA sequences in this sample. The chain combines TRBV9 with TRBJ2-5; the match to TRBD2 covers 15 bases. J lost 4 bases, V lost 0 bases, and 7 bases had no gene match. The CDR3 sequence is 18 residues long. The V gene's germline CDR1 is SGDLS and CDR2 YYNGEE. The CDR3 coding sequence is TGTGCCAGCAGCGTAGGTCTGCGGACTAGCGGGGGGGGAGAGACCCAGTACTTC. It specifies CASSVGLRTSGGGETQYF. The whole variable domain, filled in from reference TRBV9 and TRBJ2-5, reads DSGVTQTPKHLITATGQRVTLRCSPRSGDLSVYWYQQSLDQGLQFLIQYYNGEERAKGNILERFSAQQFPDLHSELNLSSLELGDSALYFCASSVGLRTSGGGETQYFGPGTRLLVL.

The chain links TRBV7-2 to TRBJ2-7; D may be TRBD1 or TRBD2 (6 bases each). Looked up from germline, CDR1 is SGHTA and CDR2 is FQGNSA. The CDR3 runs to 14 residues. With 7 bases removed from V and 0 bases from J, the gap between germline ends came to 13 bases. This CDR3 is CASTGASASYEQYF. CDR3 sequence (DNA): TGTGCCAGCACAGGGGCTAGCGCCTCCTACGAGCAGTACTTC.

The rearrangement uses TRBV5-1 and TRBJ2-6, with a tentative D call TRBD1 (5 bases). Trimming removed 0 bases from V and 4 bases from J, with 8 bases in between. In germline, CDR1 is SGHRS, CDR2 YFSETQ. The CDR3 has 15 residues. This chain's CDR3 is CASSLGWTGANVLTF. The CDR3 coding sequence is TGCGCCAGCAGCTTGGGGTGGACAGGGGCCAACGTCCTGACTTTC.

The rearrangement uses TRBV3-1 (or the pseudogene TRBV3-2) and TRBJ1-1, with D unresolved. Germline-derived CDR1 and CDR2 are LGHDT and YNNKEL (reference sequence). The CDR3 has 13 residues. V dropped 1 base and J dropped 1 base, with 4 bases sitting between them. CDR3 DNA: TGTGCCAGCAGCCAAGGTTCGAACACTGAAGCTTTCTTT. Translating gives CASSQGSNTEAFF.

This chain uses TRBV5-4 with TRBJ1-1, with D hard to call. The germline V and J ends were trimmed by 1 base and 2 bases, with 0 bases remaining between them. The V gene's germline CDR1 is SGHNT and CDR2 YYREEE (reference sequence). CDR3 length equals 11 residues. CDR3 region: CASSLNTEAFF. The CDR3 nucleotides read TGTGCCAGCAGCTTGAACACTGAAGCTTTCTTT.

The chain combines TRBV3-1 (or the pseudogene TRBV3-2) with TRBJ1-6, with D possibly matching TRBD1 (5 bases). Trimming shortened V by 1 base and J by 9 bases, and 10 bases separated the two germline ends. The CDR3 spans 14 residues. Germline V gene data show CDR1 as LGHDT and CDR2 as YNNKEL (reference sequence). This CDR3 reads CASSQAPGGSPLHF. CDR3 DNA sequence: TGTGCCAGCAGCCAAGCACCCGGGGGTTCACCCCTCCACTTT.

The genes are TRBV5-4 and TRBJ2-3; D gene ambiguous. This CDR3 has 13 amino acids. Trimming shortened V by 0 bases and J by 1 base, and 3 bases separated the two germline ends. Germline CDR1 SGHNT, CDR2 YYREEE (reference sequence). The CDR3: CASSLVGTDTQYF. DNA of the CDR3: TGTGCCAGCAGCTTGGTGGGCACAGATACGCAGTATTTT. The full variable domain, with the rest looked up from reference TRBV5-4 and TRBJ2-3, is ETGVTQSPTHLIKTRGQQVTLRCSSQSGHNTVSWYQQALGQGPQFIFQYYREEENGRGNFPPRFSGLQFPNYSSELNVNALELDDSALYLCASSLVGTDTQYFGPGTRLTVL.

The gene calls are TRBV23-1 and TRBJ1-1, with no clear D. TRBV23-1 is labeled an ORF, and its function is uncertain. V was cut by 1 base and J by 0 bases, with 6 bases left in between. CDR3 length equals 14 residues. The CDR3 spells CASSQCGVNTEAFF. As DNA, the CDR3 is TGCGCCAGCAGTCAATGTGGGGTGAACACTGAAGCTTTCTTT.

The rearrangement uses TRBV9 and TRBJ1-2; weak D call: TRBD1 (6 bases). CDR3 length: 17 amino acids. Trimming pared 0 bases from V and 8 bases from J, leaving 23 bases between. Germline loops: CDR1 SGDLS, CDR2 YYNGEE. For the CDR3, the DNA is TGTGCCAGCAGCGTAGCGGGGGGGCCCACTCGCAAGGAGGGCTACACCTTC. Amino acid sequence: CASSVAGGPTRKEGYTF. Full variable domain (rest looked up from reference TRBV9 and TRBJ1-2): DSGVTQTPKHLITATGQRVTLRCSPRSGDLSVYWYQQSLDQGLQFLIQYYNGEERAKGNILERFSAQQFPDLHSELNLSSLELGDSALYFCASSVAGGPTRKEGYTFGSGTRLTVV.

This clone was seen only once. The chain employs TRBV4-1 and TRBJ1-2; D unresolved. Germline CDR1 and CDR2: MGHRA and YSYEKL. CDR3 length: 16 amino acids. V lost 0 bases, J lost 5 bases, and 16 bases lay in between. CDR3 sequence (DNA): TGCGCCAGCAGCCAAGAGTTTGTAGGGCAGTGGTATGGCTACACCTTC. Protein: CASSQEFVGQWYGYTF.